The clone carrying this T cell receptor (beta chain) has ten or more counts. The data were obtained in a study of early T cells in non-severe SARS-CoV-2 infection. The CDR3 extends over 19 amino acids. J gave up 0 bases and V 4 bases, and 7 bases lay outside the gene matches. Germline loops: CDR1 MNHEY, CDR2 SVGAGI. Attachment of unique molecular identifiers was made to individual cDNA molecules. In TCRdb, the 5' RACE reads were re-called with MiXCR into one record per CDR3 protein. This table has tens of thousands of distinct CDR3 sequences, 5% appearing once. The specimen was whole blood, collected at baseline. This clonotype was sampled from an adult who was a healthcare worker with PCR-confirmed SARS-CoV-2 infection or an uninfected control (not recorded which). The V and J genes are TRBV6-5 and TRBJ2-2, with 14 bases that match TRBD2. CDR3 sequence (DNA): TGTGCCAGCAGTTTGGCGGGACTAGCGGGGGCGACGAACACCGGGGAGCTGTTTTTT. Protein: CASSLAGLAGATNTGELFF.